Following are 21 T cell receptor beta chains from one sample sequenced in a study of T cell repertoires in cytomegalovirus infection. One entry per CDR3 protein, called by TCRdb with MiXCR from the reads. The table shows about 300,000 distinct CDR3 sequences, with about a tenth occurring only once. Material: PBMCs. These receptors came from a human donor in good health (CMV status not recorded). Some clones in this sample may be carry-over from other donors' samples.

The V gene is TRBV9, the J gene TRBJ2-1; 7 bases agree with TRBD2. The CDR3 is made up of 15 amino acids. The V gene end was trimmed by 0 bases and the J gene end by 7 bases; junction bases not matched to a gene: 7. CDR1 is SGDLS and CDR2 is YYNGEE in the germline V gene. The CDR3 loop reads CASSVVALAANEQFF. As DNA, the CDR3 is TGTGCCAGCAGCGTAGTAGCGCTAGCGGCAAATGAGCAGTTCTTC. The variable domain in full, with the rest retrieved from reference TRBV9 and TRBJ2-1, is DSGVTQTPKHLITATGQRVTLRCSPRSGDLSVYWYQQSLDQGLQFLIQYYNGEERAKGNILERFSAQQFPDLHSELNLSSLELGDSALYFCASSVVALAANEQFFGPGTRLTVL.

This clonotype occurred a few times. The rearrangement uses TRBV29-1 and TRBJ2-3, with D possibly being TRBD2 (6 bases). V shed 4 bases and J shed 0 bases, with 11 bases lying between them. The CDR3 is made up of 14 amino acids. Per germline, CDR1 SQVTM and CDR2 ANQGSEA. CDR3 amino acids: CSVVRGYSTDTQYF. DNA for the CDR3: TGCAGCGTTGTGCGGGGATATAGCACAGATACGCAGTATTTT.

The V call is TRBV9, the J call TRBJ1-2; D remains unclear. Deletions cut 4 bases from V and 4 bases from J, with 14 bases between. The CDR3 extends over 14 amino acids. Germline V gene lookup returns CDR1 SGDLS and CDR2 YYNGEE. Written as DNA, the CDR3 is TGTGCCAGCAGCCCTCCAGGAGTAGGCTATGGCTACACCTTC. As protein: CASSPPGVGYGYTF. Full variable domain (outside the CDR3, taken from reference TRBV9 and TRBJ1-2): DSGVTQTPKHLITATGQRVTLRCSPRSGDLSVYWYQQSLDQGLQFLIQYYNGEERAKGNILERFSAQQFPDLHSELNLSSLELGDSALYFCASSPPGVGYGYTFGSGTRLTVV.

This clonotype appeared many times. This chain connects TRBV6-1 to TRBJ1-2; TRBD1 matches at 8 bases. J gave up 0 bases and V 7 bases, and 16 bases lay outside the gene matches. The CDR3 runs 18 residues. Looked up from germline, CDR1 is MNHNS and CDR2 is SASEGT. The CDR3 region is CASTPGQAPTSANYGYTF. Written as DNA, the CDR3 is TGTGCCAGCACCCCGGGACAGGCGCCTACCTCAGCTAACTATGGCTACACCTTC.

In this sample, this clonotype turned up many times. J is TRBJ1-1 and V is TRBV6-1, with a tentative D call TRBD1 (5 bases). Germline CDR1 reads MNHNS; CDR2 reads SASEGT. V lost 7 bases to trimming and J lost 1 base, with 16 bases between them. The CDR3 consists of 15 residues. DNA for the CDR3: TGTGCCAGCAAGAAGCCGGGACCTACGAACACTGAAGCTTTCTTT. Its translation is CASKKPGPTNTEAFF.

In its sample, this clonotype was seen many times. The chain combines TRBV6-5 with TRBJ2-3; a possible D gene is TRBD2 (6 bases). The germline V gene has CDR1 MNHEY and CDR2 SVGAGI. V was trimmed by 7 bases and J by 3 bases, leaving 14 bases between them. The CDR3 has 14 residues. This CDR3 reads CASKLAGSTDTQYF. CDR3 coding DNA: TGTGCCAGCAAATTGGCGGGGTCTACAGATACGCAGTATTTT.

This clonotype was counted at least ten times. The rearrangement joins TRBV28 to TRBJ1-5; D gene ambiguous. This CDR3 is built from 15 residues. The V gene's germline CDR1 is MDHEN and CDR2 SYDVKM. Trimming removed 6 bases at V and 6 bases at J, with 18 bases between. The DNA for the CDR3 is TGTGCCAGCAGACCCAGCTCCGCCTGGGGTCAGCCCCAGCATTTT. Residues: CASRPSSAWGQPQHF.

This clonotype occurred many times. CDR3 residues: CASSQDPGLNTEAFF. The CDR3 nucleotides read TGTGCCAGCAGCCAAGATCCAGGGCTGAACACTGAAGCTTTCTTT. The chain links TRBV14 to TRBJ1-1; D may be TRBD1 (5 bases). CDR1 and CDR2 (germline): SGHDN, FVKESK. Trimming pared 0 bases from V and 0 bases from J, leaving 8 bases between. CDR3 length equals 15 residues.

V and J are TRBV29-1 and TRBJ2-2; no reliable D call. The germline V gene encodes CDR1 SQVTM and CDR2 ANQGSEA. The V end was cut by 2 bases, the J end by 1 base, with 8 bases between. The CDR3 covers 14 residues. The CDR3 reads CSVERQQNTGELFF. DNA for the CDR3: TGCAGCGTTGAACGACAACAGAACACCGGGGAGCTGTTTTTT.

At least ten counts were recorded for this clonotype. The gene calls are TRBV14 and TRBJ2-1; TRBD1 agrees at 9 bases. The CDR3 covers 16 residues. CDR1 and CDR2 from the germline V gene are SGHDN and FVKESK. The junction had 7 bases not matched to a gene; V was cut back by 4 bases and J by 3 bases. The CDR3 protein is CASSRPGQGSYNEQFF. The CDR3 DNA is TGTGCCAGCAGCCGTCCGGGACAGGGAAGCTACAATGAGCAGTTCTTC.

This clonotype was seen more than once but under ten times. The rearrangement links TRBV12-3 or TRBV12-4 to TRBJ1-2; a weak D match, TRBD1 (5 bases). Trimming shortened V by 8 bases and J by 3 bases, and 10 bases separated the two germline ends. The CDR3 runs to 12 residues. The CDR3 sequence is CASYDSYYGYTF. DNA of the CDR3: TGTGCCAGCTATGACAGCTACTATGGCTACACCTTC.

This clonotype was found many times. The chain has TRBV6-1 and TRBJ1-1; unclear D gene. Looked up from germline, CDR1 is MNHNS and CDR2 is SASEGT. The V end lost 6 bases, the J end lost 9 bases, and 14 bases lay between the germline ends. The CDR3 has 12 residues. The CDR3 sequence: CASSSETGKAFF. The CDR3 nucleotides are TGTGCCAGCAGCTCCGAAACGGGTAAAGCTTTCTTT.

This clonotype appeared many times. The CDR3 spells CASRDREGSYEQYF. CDR3 coding DNA: TGTGCCAGCAGGGACAGGGAAGGCTCCTACGAGCAGTACTTC. The chain joins TRBV27 to TRBJ2-7; 8 bases agree with TRBD1. Per the germline V gene, CDR1 is MNHEY and CDR2 is SMNVEV (reference sequence). The CDR3 has 14 residues. V shed 6 bases and J 0 bases; nucleotides not matched to a gene: 4.

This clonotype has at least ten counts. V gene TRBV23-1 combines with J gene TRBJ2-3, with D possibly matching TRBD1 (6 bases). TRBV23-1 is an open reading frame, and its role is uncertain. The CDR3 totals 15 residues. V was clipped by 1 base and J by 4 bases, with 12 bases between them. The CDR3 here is CASSQWGQGADTQYF. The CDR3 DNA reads TGCGCCAGCAGTCAATGGGGGCAAGGTGCAGATACGCAGTATTTT.

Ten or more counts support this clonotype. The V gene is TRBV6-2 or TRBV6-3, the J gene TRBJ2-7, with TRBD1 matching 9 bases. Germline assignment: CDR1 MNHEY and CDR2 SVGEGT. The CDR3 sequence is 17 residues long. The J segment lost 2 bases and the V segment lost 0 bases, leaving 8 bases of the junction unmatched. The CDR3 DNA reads TGTGCCAGCAGTTACTCTACCGGGACAGGGTCCGCCTACGAGCAGTACGTC. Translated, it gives CASSYSTGTGSAYEQYV.

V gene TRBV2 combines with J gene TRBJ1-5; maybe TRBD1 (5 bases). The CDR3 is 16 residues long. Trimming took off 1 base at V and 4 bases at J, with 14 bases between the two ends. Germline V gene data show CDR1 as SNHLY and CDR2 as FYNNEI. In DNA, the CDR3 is TGTGCCAGCAGTGAAGGCGAAGACAGCTATAATCAGCCCCAGCATTTT. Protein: CASSEGEDSYNQPQHF.

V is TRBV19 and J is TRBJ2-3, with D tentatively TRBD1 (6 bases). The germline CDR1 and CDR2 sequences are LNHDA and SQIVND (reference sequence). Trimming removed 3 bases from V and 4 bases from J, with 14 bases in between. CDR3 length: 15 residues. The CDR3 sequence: CASSIQDSRADTQYF. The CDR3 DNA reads TGTGCCAGTAGTATCCAGGACAGCCGAGCAGATACGCAGTATTTT. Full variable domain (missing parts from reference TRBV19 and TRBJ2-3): DGGITQSPKYLFRKEGQNVTLSCEQNLNHDAMYWYRQDPGQGLRLIYYSQIVNDFQKGDIAEGYSVSREKKESFPLTVTSAQKNPTAFYLCASSIQDSRADTQYFGPGTRLTVL.

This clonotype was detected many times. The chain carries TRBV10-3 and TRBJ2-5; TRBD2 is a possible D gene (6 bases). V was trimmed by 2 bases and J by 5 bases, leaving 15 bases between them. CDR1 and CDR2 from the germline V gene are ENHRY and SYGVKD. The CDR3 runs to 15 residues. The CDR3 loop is CAISEGGVSGETQYF. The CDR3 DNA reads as TGTGCCATCAGTGAGGGAGGGGTATCGGGCGAGACCCAGTACTTC.

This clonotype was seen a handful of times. DNA of the CDR3: TGCAGTGCTAGAGATAGACAGGGGGGGAGCACTGAAGCTTTCTTT. It codes for CSARDRQGGSTEAFF. The chain links TRBV20-1 to TRBJ1-1; 9 bases fit TRBD1. From germline, CDR1 is DFQATT and CDR2 SNEGSKA (reference sequence). V was pared by 0 bases and J by 4 bases, with 6 bases of the junction left unmatched. The CDR3 is 15 amino acids.

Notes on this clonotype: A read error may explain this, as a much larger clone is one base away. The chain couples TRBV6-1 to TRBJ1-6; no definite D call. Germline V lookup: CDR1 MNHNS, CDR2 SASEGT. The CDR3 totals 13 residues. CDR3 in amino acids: CANSYAPDSPLHF. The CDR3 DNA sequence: TGTGCCAACAGTTACGCCCCGGATTCACCCCTCCACTTT.

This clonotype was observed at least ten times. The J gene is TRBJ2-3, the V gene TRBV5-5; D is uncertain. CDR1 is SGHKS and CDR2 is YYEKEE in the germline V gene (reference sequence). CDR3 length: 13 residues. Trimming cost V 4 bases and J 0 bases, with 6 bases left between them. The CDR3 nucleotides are TGTGCCAGCAGCCTGGTGAGCACAGATACGCAGTATTTT. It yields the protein CASSLVSTDTQYF.